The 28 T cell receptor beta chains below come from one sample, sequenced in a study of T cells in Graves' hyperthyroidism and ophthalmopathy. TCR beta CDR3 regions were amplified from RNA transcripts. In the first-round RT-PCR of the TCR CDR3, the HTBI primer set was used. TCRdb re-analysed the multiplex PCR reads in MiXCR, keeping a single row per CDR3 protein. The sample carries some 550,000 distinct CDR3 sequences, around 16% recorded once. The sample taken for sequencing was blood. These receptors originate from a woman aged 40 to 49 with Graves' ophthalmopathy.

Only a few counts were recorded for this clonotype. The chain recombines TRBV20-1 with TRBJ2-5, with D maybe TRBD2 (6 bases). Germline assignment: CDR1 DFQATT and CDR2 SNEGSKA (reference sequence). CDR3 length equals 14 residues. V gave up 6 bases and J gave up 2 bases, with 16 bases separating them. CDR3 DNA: TGCAGTGCACCACCTGGACTAACTCAAGAGACCCAGTACTTC. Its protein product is CSAPPGLTQETQYF.

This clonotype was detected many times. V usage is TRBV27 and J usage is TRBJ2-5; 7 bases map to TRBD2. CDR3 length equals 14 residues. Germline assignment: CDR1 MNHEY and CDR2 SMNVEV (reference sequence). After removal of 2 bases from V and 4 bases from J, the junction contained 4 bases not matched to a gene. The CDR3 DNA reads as TGTGCCAGCAGTTTAGCGGGAGAGCGAGAGACCCAGTACTTC. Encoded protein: CASSLAGERETQYF.

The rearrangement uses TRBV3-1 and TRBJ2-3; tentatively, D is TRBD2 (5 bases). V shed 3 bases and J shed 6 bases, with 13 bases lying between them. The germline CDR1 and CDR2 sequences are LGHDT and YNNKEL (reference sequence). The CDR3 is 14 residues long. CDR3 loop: CASSQGAVWDTQYF. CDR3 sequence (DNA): TGTGCCAGCAGCCAGGGAGCGGTGTGGGATACGCAGTATTTT.

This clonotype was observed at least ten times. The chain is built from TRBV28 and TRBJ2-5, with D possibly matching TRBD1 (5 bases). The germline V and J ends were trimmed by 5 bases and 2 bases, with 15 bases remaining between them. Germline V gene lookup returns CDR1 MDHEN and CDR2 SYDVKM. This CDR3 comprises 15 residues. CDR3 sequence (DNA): TGTGCCAGCAGTATTCCTCAGGGCCCTCAAGAGACCCAGTACTTC. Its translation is CASSIPQGPQETQYF.

CDR3 residues: CASSYNGRGEAFF. Written as DNA, the CDR3 is TGTGCCAGCAGTTATAATGGGAGGGGTGAAGCTTTCTTT. The V call is TRBV12-3 or TRBV12-4, the J call TRBJ1-1; D perhaps matches TRBD1 (5 bases). V gave up 4 bases and J gave up 7 bases, with 13 bases separating them. The CDR3 extends over 13 amino acids.

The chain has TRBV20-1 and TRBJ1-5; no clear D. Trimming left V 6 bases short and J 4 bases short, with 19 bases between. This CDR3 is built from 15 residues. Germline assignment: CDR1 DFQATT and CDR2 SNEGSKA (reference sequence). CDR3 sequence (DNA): TGCAGTGCCACCACGGTAGTCTCGGAGAATCAGCCCCAGCATTTT. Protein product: CSATTVVSENQPQHF.

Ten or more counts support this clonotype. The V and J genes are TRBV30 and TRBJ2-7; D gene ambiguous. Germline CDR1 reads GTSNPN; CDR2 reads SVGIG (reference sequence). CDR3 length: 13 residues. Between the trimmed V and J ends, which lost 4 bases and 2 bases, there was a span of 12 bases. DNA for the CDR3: TGTGCCTGGATGACTGGGGAAACCTACGAGCAGTACTTC. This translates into CAWMTGETYEQYF.

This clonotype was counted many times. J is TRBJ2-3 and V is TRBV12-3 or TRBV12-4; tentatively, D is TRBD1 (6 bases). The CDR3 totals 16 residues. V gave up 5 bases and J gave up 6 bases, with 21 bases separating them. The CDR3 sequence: CASSPPRTVSGDTQYF. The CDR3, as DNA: TGTGCCAGCAGTCCCCCCCGGACAGTCTCCGGGGATACGCAGTATTTT.

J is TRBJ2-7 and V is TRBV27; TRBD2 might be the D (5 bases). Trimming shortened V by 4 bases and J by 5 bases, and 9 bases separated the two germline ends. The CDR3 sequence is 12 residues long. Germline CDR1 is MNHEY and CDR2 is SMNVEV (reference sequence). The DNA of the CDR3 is TGTGCCAGCAGTTCCCGACTAAACGAGCAGTACTTC. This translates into CASSSRLNEQYF.

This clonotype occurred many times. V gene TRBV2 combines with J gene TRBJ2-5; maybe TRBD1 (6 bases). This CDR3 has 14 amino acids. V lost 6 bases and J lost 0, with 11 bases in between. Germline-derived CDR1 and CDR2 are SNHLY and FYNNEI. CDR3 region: CASRTQGYQETQYF. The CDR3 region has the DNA TGTGCCAGCAGAACACAGGGTTACCAAGAGACCCAGTACTTC. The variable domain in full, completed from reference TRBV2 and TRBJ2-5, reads EPEVTQTPSHQVTQMGQEVILRCVPISNHLYFYWYRQILGQKVEFLVSFYNNEISEKSEIFDDQFSVERPDGSNFTLKIRSTKLEDSAMYFCASRTQGYQETQYFGPGTRLLVL.

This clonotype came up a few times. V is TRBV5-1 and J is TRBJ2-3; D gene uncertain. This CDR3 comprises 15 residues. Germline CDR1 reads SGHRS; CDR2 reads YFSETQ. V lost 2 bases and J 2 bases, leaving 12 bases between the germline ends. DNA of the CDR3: TGCGCCAGCAGCTTCTTGGGCGGAGACACAGATACGCAGTATTTT. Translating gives CASSFLGGDTDTQYF.

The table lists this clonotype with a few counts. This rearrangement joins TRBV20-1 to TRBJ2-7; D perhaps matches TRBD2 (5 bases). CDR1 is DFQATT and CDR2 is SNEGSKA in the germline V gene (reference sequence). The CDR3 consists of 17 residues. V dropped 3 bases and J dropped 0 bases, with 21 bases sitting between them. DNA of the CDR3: TGCAGTGCTAGGGGTAGGATTGGACTGAAAAGCTCCTACGAGCAGTACTTC. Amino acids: CSARGRIGLKSSYEQYF.

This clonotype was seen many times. The CDR3 DNA is TGTGCCAGCAGCCCACTAGGGGGGCTAGATCACAATGAGCAGTTCTTC. As protein: CASSPLGGLDHNEQFF. This sequence joins TRBV7-3 and TRBJ2-1, with D perhaps TRBD1 or TRBD2 (6 bases each). Germline-derived CDR1 and CDR2 are SGHTA and FQGTGA. V was clipped by 5 bases and J by 5 bases, with 19 bases between them. The CDR3 length is 16 residues.

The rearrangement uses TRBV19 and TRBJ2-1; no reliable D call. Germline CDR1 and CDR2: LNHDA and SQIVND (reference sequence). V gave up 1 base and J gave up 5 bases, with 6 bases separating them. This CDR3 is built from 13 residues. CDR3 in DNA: TGTGCCAGTAGTATAGGAGCCAACAATGAGCAGTTCTTC. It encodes CASSIGANNEQFF.

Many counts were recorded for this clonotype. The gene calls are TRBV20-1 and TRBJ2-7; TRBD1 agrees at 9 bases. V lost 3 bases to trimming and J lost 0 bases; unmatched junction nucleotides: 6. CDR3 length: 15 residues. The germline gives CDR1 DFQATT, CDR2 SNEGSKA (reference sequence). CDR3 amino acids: CSARGQGLDSYEQYF. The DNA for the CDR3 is TGCAGTGCTAGGGGACAGGGACTGGACTCCTACGAGCAGTACTTC.

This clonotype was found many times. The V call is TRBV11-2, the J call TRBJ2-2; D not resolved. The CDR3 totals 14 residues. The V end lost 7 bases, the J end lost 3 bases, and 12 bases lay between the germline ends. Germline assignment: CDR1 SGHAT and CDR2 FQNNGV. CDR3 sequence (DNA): TGTGCCAGCATCTGGGCCACGGACACCGGGGAGCTGTTTTTT. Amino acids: CASIWATDTGELFF.

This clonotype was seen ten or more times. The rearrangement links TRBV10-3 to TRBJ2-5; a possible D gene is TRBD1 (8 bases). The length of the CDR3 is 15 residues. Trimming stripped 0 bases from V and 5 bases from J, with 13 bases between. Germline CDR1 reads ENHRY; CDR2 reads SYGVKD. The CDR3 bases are TGTGCCATCAGTGAGTCCAGCGGGGACAGGGAGACCCAGTACTTC. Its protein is CAISESSGDRETQYF.

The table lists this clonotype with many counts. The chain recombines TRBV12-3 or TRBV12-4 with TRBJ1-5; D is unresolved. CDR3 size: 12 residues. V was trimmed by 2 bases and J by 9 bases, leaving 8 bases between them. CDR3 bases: TGTGCCAGCAGTTTACGGTCGGGGCCCCAGCATTTT. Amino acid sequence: CASSLRSGPQHF.

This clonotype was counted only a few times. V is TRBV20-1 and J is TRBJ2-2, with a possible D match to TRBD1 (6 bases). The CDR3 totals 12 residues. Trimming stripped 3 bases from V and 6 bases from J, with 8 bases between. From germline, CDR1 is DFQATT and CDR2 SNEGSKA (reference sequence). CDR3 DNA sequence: TGCAGTGCTAGTGAGGGGGCCGGGGAGCTGTTTTTT. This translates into CSASEGAGELFF.

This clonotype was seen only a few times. Written as DNA, the CDR3 is TGTGCCAGCAGTGAACCGGGACAGGGAGGAACCATATATTTT. Translated: CASSEPGQGGTIYF. This chain joins TRBV12-3 or TRBV12-4 and TRBJ1-3; TRBD1 aligns across 9 bases. There are 14 residues in the CDR3. V lost 5 bases and J lost 10; bases outside the gene matches: 9.

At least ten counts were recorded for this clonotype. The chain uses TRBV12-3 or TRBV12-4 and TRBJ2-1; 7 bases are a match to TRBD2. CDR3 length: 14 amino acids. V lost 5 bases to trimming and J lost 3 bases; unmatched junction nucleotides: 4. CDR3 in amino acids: CASSLQRDYNEQFF. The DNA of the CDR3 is TGTGCCAGCAGTCTCCAGCGGGACTACAATGAGCAGTTCTTC.

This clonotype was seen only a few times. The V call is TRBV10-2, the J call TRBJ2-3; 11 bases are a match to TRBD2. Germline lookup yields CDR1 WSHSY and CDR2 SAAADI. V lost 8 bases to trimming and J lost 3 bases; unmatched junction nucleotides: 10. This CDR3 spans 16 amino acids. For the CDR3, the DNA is TGCGCCAGCGGGACAGTAGCGGGAGGGCGGACAGATACGCAGTATTTT. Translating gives CASGTVAGGRTDTQYF.

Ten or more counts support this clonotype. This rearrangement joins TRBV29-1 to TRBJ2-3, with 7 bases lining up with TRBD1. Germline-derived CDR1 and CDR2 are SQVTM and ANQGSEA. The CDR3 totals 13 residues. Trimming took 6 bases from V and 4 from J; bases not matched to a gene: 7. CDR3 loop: CSVATGVADTQYF. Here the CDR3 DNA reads TGCAGCGTAGCTACAGGGGTGGCAGATACGCAGTATTTT.

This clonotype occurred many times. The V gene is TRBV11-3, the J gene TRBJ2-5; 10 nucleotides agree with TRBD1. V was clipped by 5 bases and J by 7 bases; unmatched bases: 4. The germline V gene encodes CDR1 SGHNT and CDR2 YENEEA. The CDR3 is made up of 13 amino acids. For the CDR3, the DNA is TGTGCCAGCAGCGCCTGGACAGGGGGGACCCAGTACTTC. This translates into CASSAWTGGTQYF.

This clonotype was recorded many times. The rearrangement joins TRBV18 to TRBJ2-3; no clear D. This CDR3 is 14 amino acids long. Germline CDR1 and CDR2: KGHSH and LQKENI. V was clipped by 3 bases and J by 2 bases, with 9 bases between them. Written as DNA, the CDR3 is TGTGCCAGCTCACCGGGCTACGTCACAGATACGCAGTATTTT. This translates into CASSPGYVTDTQYF.

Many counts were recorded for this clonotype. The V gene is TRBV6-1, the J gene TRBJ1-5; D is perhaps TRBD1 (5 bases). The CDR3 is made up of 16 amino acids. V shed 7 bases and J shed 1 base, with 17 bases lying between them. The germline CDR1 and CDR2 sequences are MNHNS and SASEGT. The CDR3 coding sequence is TGTGCCAGCACCCGTGGTTGGGACGCCAGCAATCAGCCCCAGCATTTT. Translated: CASTRGWDASNQPQHF.

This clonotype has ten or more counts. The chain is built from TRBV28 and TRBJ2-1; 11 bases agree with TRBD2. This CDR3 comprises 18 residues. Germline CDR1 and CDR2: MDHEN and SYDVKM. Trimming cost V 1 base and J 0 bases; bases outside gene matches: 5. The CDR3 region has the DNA TGTGCCAGCAGTTTATCCCTAGCGGGAGGCACCTCCTACAATGAGCAGTTCTTC. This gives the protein CASSLSLAGGTSYNEQFF.

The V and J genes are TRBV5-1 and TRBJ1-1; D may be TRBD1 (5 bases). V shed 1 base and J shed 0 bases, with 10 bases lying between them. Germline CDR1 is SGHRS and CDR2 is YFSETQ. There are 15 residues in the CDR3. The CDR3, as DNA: TGCGCCAGCAGCTTGAACGCGGGGCTGAACACTGAAGCTTTCTTT. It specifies CASSLNAGLNTEAFF.